This entry lists 7 T cell receptor beta chains sequenced from one sample in a study of blood T cells in healthy people across ages. Then a second PCR, running roughly 7 to 11 cycles, was carried out with a sample-barcoded 5' primer and a J-beta primer mix. TCRdb fed the 5' RACE reads into MiXCR, producing one record per CDR3 protein. Altogether about 650,000 distinct CDR3 sequences are present, approximately 31% being singletons, with the ten largest covering roughly 15%. The sequenced sample consisted of blood. Receptors originate from a woman aged 80 or over in good health.

V gene TRBV5-1 combines with J gene TRBJ2-5, with 11 bases identical to TRBD2. The CDR3 is 15 residues long. Germline-derived CDR1 and CDR2 are SGHRS and YFSETQ. The ends lost 1 base at V and 5 bases at J; junction bases unmatched: 4. CDR3 DNA sequence: TGCGCCAGCAGCTTGAGCCTAGCGGGGGGCGAGACCCAGTACTTC. Amino acids: CASSLSLAGGETQYF.

This clonotype was detected many times. The chain combines TRBV18 with TRBJ2-7; the match to TRBD1 covers 9 bases. The CDR3 is 17 amino acids. Germline CDR1 reads KGHSH; CDR2 reads LQKENI. The V gene end was trimmed by 2 bases and the J gene end by 1 base; junction bases not matched to a gene: 9. The chain's CDR3 is CASSPLDRGALSYEQYF. CDR3 bases: TGTGCCAGCTCACCATTGGACAGGGGTGCTTTATCCTACGAGCAGTACTTC.

The CDR3 sequence: CASSESASGRRLEQFF. The CDR3 DNA reads as TGCGCCAGCAGTGAGTCGGCTAGCGGGAGGCGCCTTGAGCAGTTCTTC. The V and J genes are TRBV10-2 and TRBJ2-1; 11 nucleotides align to TRBD2. The germline CDR1 and CDR2 sequences are WSHSY and SAAADI. J was trimmed by 9 bases and V by 0 bases; bases with no gene match: 7. CDR3 size: 16 residues.

The chain links TRBV12-3 or TRBV12-4 to TRBJ2-3, with 7 positions matching TRBD1. CDR3 length: 17 residues. J was trimmed by 1 base and V by 6 bases; bases with no gene match: 13. The CDR3 region has the DNA TGTGCCAGCAGGAAACCTCCTGGACAGGCCGGCACAGATACGCAGTATTTT. Translated, it gives CASRKPPGQAGTDTQYF.

This clonotype was counted at least ten times. The V call is TRBV19, the J call TRBJ2-3; D not certain. The CDR3 is 12 residues long. V lost 10 bases and J 6 bases, leaving 14 bases between the germline ends. Germline-derived CDR1 and CDR2 are LNHDA and SQIVND (reference sequence). CDR3 amino acids: CANNLRPDTQYF. CDR3 nucleotide sequence: TGTGCCAATAATCTCCGCCCGGATACGCAGTATTTT.

This clonotype was observed many times. J is TRBJ2-3 and V is TRBV6-1; 15 bases match TRBD2. This CDR3 contains 15 residues. The trim removed 8 bases at V and 3 bases at J, leaving 3 bases unmatched. CDR1 is MNHNS and CDR2 is SASEGT in the germline V gene. CDR3 region: CASGGLAGGTDTQYF. The CDR3 DNA sequence: TGTGCCAGCGGGGGACTAGCGGGGGGTACAGATACGCAGTATTTT.

The CDR3 spells CASSPDGGYSYNEQYF. CDR3 sequence (DNA): TGTGCCAGCAGCCCCGACGGCGGATACTCCTACAATGAGCAGTACTTC. The rearrangement joins TRBV7-2 to TRBJ2-5, with unresolved D. Germline V gives CDR1 SGHTA, CDR2 FQGNSA. The CDR3 has 16 amino acids. V dropped 5 bases and J dropped 11 bases, with 27 bases sitting between them.